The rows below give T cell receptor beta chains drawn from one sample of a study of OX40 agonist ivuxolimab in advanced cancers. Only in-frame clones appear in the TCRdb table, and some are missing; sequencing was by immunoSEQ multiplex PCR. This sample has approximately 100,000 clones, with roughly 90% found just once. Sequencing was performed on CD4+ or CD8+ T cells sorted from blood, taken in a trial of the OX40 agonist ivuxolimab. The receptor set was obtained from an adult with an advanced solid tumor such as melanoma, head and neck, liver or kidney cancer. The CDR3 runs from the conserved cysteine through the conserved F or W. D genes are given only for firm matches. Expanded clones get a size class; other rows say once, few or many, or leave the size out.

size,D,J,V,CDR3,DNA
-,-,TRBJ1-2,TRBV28,CASSSSGTPYGYTF,TGTGCCAGCAGTAGTTCTGGGACTCCCTATGGCTACACCTTC
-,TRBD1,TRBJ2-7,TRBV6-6,CASSLGQGLQEQYF,TGTGCCAGCAGTTTGGGACAGGGCTTACAGGAGCAGTACTTC
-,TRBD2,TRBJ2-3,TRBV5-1,CASSLVASGGDTQYF,TGCGCCAGCAGCTTGGTGGCTAGCGGGGGTGATACGCAGTATTTT
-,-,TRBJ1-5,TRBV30,CAWSVQAGQPQHF,TGTGCCTGGAGTGTACAGGCCGGTCAGCCCCAGCATTTT
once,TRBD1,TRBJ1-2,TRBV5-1,CASSPGQGAYYGYTF,TGCGCCAGCAGCCCAGGACAGGGGGCATACTATGGCTACACCTTC
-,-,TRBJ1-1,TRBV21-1,CASSRWVPLNTEAFF,TGTGCCAGCAGCAGGTGGGTGCCTTTGAACACTGAAGCTTTCTTT
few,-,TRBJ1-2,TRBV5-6,CASSLGGTVLIYGYTF,TGTGCCAGCAGCTTGGGGGGAACAGTCCTAATCTATGGCTACACCTTC
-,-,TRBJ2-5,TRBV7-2,CASSRTTETQYF,TGTGCCAGCAGCCGCACGACGGAGACCCAGTACTTC
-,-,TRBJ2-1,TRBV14,CASSQDRAAVNEQFF,TGTGCCAGCAGCCAAGATCGGGCAGCTGTAAATGAGCAGTTCTTC
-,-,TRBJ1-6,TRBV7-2,CASSSQPGTNSPLHF,TGTGCCAGCAGCTCCCAACCGGGGACTAATTCACCCCTCCACTTT
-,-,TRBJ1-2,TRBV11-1,CASSLDGRDPLYGYTF,TGTGCCAGCAGCTTAGACGGCAGGGACCCCCTCTATGGCTACACCTTC
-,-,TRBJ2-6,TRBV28,CASQSPSGANVLTF,TGTGCCAGCCAATCGCCCTCTGGGGCCAACGTCCTGACTTTC
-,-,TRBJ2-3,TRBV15,CATSRDRTDITDTQYF,TGTGCCACCAGCAGAGATCGGACGGATATCACAGATACGCAGTATTTT
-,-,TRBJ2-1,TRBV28,CASSPQRDRSYNEQFF,TGTGCCAGCAGTCCCCAAAGAGATCGCTCCTACAATGAGCAGTTCTTC
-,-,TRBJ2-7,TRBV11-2,CASRQPGLKNEQYF,TGTGCCAGCCGCCAACCGGGACTTAAAAACGAGCAGTACTTC
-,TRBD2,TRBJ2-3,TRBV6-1,CASSEPSGGTDTQYF,TGTGCCAGCAGTGAACCCAGCGGGGGAACAGATACGCAGTATTTT
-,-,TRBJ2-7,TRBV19,CASSPPPPRGDYEQYF,TGTGCCAGTAGTCCCCCGCCCCCCAGGGGAGACTACGAGCAGTACTTC
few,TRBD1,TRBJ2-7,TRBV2,CASMSDRDYEQYF,TGTGCCAGCATGTCGGACAGGGACTACGAGCAGTACTTC
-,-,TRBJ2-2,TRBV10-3,CAIGALPYTGELFF,TGTGCCATCGGGGCCCTACCCTACACCGGGGAGCTGTTTTTT
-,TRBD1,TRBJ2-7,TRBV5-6,CASSRTGVLREQYF,TGTGCCAGCAGCCGGACAGGGGTCCTGAGGGAGCAGTACTTC
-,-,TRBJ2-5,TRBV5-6,CASSLGFLQGRYF,TGTGCCAGCAGCTTGGGTTTTCTGCAGGGGCGGTACTTC
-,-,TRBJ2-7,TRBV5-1,CASSLNTGRVYEQYF,TGCGCCAGCAGCTTGAATACGGGCAGGGTCTACGAGCAGTACTTC
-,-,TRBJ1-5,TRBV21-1,CASLGTGVGNQPQHF,TGTGCCAGCTTGGGGACAGGGGTTGGGAATCAGCCCCAGCATTTT
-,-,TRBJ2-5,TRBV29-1,CSVEDPDRSQETQYF,TGCAGCGTTGAAGACCCCGACAGGTCTCAAGAGACCCAGTACTTC
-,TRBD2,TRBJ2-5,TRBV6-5,CASSGAGGPQTQYF,TGTGCCAGCAGTGGGGCGGGGGGGCCTCAGACCCAGTACTTC
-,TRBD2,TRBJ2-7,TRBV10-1,CANRLAGGLEQYF,TGCGCGAACCGACTAGCGGGGGGGCTCGAGCAGTACTTC
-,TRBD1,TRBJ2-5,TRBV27,CASYLDRGQTQYF,TGTGCCAGCTACCTGGACAGGGGACAGACCCAGTACTTC
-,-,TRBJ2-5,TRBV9,CASSVERFGETQYF,TGTGCCAGCAGCGTAGAAAGATTCGGGGAGACCCAGTACTTC
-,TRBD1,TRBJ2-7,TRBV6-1,CASSEASGQANPSSYEQYF,TGTGCCAGCAGTGAAGCCTCCGGACAGGCTAACCCCAGCTCCTACGAGCAGTACTTC
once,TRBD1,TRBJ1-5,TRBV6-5,CASSWDSNQPQHF,TGTGCCAGCAGTTGGGACAGTAATCAGCCCCAGCATTTT
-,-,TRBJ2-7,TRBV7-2,CASSPAAPMNEQYF,TGTGCCAGCAGCCCGGCCGCCCCCATGAACGAGCAGTACTTC
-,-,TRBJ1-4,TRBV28,CASSLSGTSATNEKLFF,TGTGCCAGCAGTTTATCCGGGACATCTGCAACTAATGAAAAACTGTTTTTT
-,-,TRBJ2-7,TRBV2,CASRLRGPTVYEQYF,TGTGCCAGCAGGCTGAGGGGTCCTACGGTTTACGAGCAGTACTTC
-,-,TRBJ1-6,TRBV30,CAWSVKVSDLHF,TGTGCCTGGAGCGTAAAGGTTTCTGACCTCCACTTT
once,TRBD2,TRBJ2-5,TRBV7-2,CASSSPERPGGETQYF,TGTGCCAGCAGCTCCCCCGAACGCCCGGGGGGAGAGACCCAGTACTTC
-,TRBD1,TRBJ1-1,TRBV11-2,CASSPGTGGGTEAFF,TGTGCCAGCAGCCCCGGGACAGGGGGAGGCACTGAAGCTTTCTTT
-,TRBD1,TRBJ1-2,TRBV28,CASSFRQGPFYGCTF,TGTGCCAGCAGTTTCCGACAGGGGCCCTTCTATGGCTGCACCTTC
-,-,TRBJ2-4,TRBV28,CASSTGGSKNIQYF,TGTGCCAGCAGTACCGGGGGCAGCAAAAACATTCAGTACTTC
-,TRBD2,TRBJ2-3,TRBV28,CASRTYPSGADTQYF,TGTGCCAGCAGAACCTATCCTAGCGGGGCAGATACGCAGTATTTT
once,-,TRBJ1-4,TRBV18,CASSPGLSNEKLFF,TGTGCCAGCTCACCAGGACTCAGTAATGAAAAACTGTTTTTT
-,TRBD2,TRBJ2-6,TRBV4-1,CASSHLGLAEISGANVLTF,TGCGCCAGCAGCCACCTGGGACTAGCTGAAATCTCTGGGGCCAACGTCCTGACTTTC
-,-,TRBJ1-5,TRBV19,CASSIGSPLSSWGVNQPQHF,TGTGCCAGTAGTATCGGATCTCCCCTTAGCAGTTGGGGGGTAAATCAGCCCCAGCATTTT